This T cell receptor (beta chain) was documented in a study of Ad26.COV2.S vaccination and SARS-CoV-2 variants. Study outcomes and limitations: Spike-specific responses of CD8+ and CD4+ T cells were reported to display substantial breadth after vaccination.

The V end lost 0 bases, the J end lost 5 bases, and 8 bases lay between the germline ends. This CDR3 spans 13 amino acids. Germline loops: CDR1 SGHRS, CDR2 YFSETQ. The protocol was immunoSEQ multiplex PCR, while the TCRdb copy is restricted to in-frame clones and leaves out a portion. Of around 300,000 clones listed, 85% to 90% were seen once; the top ten hold just under 5%. A note on this clone: What it binds is not known.

This sample's treatment: over 15 received Ad26.COV2.S at low or high dose, single or two shots; a few received placebo; per-sample allocation not given. Repertoires come from day 63 after the first vaccine or placebo injection. The TCR comes from a person between 18 and 60 years old who received the Ad26.COV2.S COVID-19 vaccine or a placebo. This chain joins TRBV5-1 and TRBJ1-2; D perhaps matches TRBD1 (5 bases). The specimen was peripheral blood, collected in a trial of Ad26.COV2.S vaccine versus placebo. CDR3 coding DNA: TGCGCCAGCAGCTTGGGACAGACATATGGCTACACCTTC. This translates into CASSLGQTYGYTF.